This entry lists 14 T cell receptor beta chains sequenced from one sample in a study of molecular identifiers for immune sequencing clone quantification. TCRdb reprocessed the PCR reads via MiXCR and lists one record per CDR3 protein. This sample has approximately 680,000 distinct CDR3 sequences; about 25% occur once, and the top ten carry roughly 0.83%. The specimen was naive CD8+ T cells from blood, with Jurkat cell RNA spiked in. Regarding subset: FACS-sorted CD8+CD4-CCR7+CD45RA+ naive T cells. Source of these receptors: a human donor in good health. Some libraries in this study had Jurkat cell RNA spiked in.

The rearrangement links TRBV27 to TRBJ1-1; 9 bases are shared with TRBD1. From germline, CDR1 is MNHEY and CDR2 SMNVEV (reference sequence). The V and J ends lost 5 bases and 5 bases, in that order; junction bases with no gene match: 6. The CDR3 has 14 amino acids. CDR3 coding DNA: TGTGCCAGCAGTAATACAGGGGGCTTAACTGAAGCTTTCTTT. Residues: CASSNTGGLTEAFF.

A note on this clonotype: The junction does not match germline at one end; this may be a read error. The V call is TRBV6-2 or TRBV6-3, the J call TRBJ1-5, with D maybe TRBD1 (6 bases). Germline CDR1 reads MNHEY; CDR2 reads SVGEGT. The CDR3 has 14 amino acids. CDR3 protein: CASTMTGLNPPQHF. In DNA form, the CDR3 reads TGTGCCAGCACCATGACAGGTCTCAATCCGCCCCAGCATTTT.

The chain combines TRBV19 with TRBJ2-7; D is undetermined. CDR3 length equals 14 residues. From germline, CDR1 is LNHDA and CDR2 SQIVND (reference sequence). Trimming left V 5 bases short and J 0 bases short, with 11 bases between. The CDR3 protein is CASSPAVPSYEQYF. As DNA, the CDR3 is TGTGCCAGTAGTCCTGCAGTCCCCTCCTACGAGCAGTACTTC.

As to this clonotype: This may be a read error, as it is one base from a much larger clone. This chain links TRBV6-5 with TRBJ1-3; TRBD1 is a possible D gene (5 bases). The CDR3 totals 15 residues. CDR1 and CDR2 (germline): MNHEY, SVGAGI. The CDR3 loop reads CASSSPGGGGNPIYF. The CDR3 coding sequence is TGTGCCAGCAGTTCGCCTGGGGGAGGTGGAAACCCCATATATTTT.

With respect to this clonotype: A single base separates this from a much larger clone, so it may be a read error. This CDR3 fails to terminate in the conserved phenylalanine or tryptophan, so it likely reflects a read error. In DNA form, the CDR3 reads TGCAGTCAATTGGGGATCGCTAGCGGGATGTACGAGCAGTACTCC. Protein: CSQLGIASGMYEQYS. The gene calls are TRBV20-1 and TRBJ2-7; 9 bases agree with TRBD2. The CDR3 has 15 residues. Trimming at V came to 8 bases and at J to 4 bases, leaving 15 bases not matched to a gene. Germline CDR1 DFQATT, CDR2 SNEGSKA (reference sequence).

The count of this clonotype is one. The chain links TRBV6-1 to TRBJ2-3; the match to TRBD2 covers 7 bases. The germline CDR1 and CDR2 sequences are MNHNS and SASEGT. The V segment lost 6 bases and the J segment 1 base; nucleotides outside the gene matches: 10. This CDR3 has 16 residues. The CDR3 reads CASRGGAGVGTDTQYF. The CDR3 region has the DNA TGTGCCAGCAGGGGTGGGGCGGGGGTGGGCACAGATACGCAGTATTTT.

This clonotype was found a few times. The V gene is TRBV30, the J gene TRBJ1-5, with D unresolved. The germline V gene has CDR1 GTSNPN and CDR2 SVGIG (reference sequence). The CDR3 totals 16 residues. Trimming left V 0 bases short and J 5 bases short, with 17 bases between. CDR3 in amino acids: CAWSVGSPTGHQPQHF. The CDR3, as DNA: TGTGCCTGGAGTGTGGGATCCCCGACGGGCCATCAGCCCCAGCATTTT. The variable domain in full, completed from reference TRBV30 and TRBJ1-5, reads SQTIHQWPATLVQPVGSPLSLECTVEGTSNPNLYWYRQAAGRGLQLLFYSVGIGQISSEVPQNLSASRPQDRQFILSSKKLLLSDSGFYLCAWSVGSPTGHQPQHFGDGTRLSIL.

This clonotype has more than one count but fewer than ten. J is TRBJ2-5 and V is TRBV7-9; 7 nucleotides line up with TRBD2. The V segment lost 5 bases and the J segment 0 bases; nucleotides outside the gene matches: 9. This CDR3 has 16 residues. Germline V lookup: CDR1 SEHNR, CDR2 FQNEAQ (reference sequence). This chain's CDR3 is CASSLLGAGDQETQYF. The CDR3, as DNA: TGTGCCAGCAGCCTCCTAGGGGCGGGGGACCAAGAGACCCAGTACTTC. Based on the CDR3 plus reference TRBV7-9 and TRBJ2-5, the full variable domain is DTGVSQNPRHKITKRGQNVTFRCDPISEHNRLYWYRQTLGQGPEFLTYFQNEAQLEKSRLLSDRFSAERPKGSFSTLEIQRTEQGDSAMYLCASSLLGAGDQETQYFGPGTRLLVL.

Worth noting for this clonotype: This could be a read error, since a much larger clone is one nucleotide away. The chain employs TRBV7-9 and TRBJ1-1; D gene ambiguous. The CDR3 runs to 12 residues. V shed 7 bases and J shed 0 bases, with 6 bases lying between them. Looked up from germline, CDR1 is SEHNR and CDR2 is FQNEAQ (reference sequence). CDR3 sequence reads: CASTPMNTEAFF. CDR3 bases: TGTGCCAGCACCCCCATGAACACTGAAGCTTTCTTT.

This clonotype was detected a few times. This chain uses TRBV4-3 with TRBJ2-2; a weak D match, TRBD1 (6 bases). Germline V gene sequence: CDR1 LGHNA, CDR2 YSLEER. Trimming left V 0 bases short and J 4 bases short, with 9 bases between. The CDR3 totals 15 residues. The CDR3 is CASSQEAGATGELFF. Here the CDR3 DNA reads TGCGCCAGCAGCCAAGAGGCAGGGGCCACCGGGGAGCTGTTTTTT.

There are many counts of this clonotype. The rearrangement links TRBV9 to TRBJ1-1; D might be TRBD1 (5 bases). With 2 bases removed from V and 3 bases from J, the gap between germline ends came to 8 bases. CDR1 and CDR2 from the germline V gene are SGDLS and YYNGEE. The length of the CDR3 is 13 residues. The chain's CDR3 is CASSVLGDTEAFF. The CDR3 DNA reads TGTGCCAGCAGCGTTCTGGGGGACACTGAAGCTTTCTTT.

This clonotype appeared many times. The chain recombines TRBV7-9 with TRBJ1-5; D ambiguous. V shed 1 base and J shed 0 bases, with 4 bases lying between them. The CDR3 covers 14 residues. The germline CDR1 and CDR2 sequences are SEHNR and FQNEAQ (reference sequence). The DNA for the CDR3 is TGTGCCAGCAGCTTAGTGGGTAGCAATCAGCCCCAGCATTTT. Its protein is CASSLVGSNQPQHF.

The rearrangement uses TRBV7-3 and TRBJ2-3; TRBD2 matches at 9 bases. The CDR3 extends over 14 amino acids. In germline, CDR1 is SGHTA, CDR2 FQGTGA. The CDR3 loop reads CAQRLGGRAGGQYF. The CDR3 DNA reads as TGTGCGCAGCGCTTGGGCGGGAGGGCTGGGGGGCAGTATTTT. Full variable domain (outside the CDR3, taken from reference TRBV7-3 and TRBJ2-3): GAGVSQTPSNKVTEKGKYVELRCDPISGHTALYWYRQSLGQGPEFLIYFQGTGAADDSGLPNDRFFAVRPEGSVSTLKIQRTERGDSAVYLCAQRLGGRAGGQYFGPGTRLTVL.

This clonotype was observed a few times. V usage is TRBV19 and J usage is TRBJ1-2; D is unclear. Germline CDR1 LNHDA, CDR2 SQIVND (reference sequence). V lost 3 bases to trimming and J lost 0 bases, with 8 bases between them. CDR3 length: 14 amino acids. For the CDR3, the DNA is TGTGCCAGTAGTATTGCAGCAGCTAACTATGGCTACACCTTC. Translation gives CASSIAAANYGYTF. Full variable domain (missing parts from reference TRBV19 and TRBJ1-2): DGGITQSPKYLFRKEGQNVTLSCEQNLNHDAMYWYRQDPGQGLRLIYYSQIVNDFQKGDIAEGYSVSREKKESFPLTVTSAQKNPTAFYLCASSIAAANYGYTFGSGTRLTVV.